These T cell receptor beta chains were read from a single sample in a study of CD8 T cell repertoires and HIV-1 epitope variants. The antigens for these receptors are not known. Data came from immunoSEQ multiplex PCR; TCRdb stores just in-frame clones and leaves some out. The table has about 5,400 clones, 65% seen once. The sample comprised cultured CD8+ T cells derived from PBMCs. These receptors were collected from a male donor with HIV. CDR3s include the opening cysteine and the closing phenylalanine or tryptophan. A D gene is named only where the DNA matches it firmly. Rows may omit the clone size; those that give it use once, few, many or a size class.

clone size | D gene | J gene | CDR3 length | V gene | CDR3 protein | CDR3 DNA
. | TRBD1 | TRBJ1-2 | 15 | TRBV4-1 | CASSLGDSGRGGYTF | TGTGCCAGCAGCCTAGGGGACAGCGGGAGGGGTGGCTACACCTTC
. | . | TRBJ1-1 | 12 | TRBV18 | CASSRMNTEAFF | TGTGCCAGCTCACGAATGAACACTGAAGCTTTCTTT
. | TRBD1 | TRBJ2-1 | 15 | TRBV4-3 | CASTSYRGTYNEQFF | TGCGCCAGCACCTCCTACAGGGGAACCTACAATGAGCAGTTCTTC
. | TRBD1 | TRBJ1-5 | 14 | TRBV5-1 | CASSTGDSNQPQHF | TGCGCCAGCAGTACAGGGGATAGCAATCAGCCCCAGCATTTT
few | . | TRBJ2-1 | 13 | TRBV28 | CASLTTSKDEQFF | TGTGCCAGCCTGACTACTAGCAAGGATGAGCAGTTCTTC
. | . | TRBJ2-3 | 14 | TRBV9 | CASSVEGATDTQYF | TGTGCCAGCAGCGTAGAAGGGGCCACAGATACGCAGTATTTT
. | TRBD1 | TRBJ2-7 | 15 | TRBV11-1 | CASSLSGTGAYEQYF | TGTGCCAGCAGCTTATCCGGGACAGGGGCCTACGAGCAGTACTTC
few | . | TRBJ2-1 | 18 | TRBV5-1 | CASSLRVPGRDRYNEQFF | TGCGCCAGCAGCTTAAGGGTCCCGGGCAGGGATCGTTACAATGAGCAGTTCTTC
. | TRBD2 | TRBJ2-3 | 19 | TRBV28 | CASSPILIRLAGDGDTQYF | TGTGCCAGCAGCCCCATATTAATCCGACTAGCGGGAGATGGAGATACGCAGTATTTT
. | TRBD2 | TRBJ2-1 | 12 | TRBV27 | CASGTNYNEQFF | TGTGCCAGCGGGACTAATTACAATGAGCAGTTCTTC
. | TRBD1 | TRBJ1-2 | 15 | TRBV5-4 | CASSLGDSGRGGYTF | TGTGCCAGCAGCCTAGGGGACAGCGGGAGGGGTGGCTACACCTTC
few | TRBD2 | TRBJ2-3 | 17 | TRBV10-3 | CAISEPTSGGRTDTQYF | TGTGCCATCAGTGAGCCGACTAGCGGGGGACGCACAGATACGCAGTATTTT
. | . | TRBJ2-6 | 15 | TRBV1 | CTSRSQRSRANVLTF | TGCACCAGCAGGTCCCAAAGAAGTCGGGCCAACGTCCTGACTTTC
. | TRBD2 | TRBJ2-2 | 15 | TRBV29-1 | CSVGRLAGSDGELFF | TGCAGCGTAGGCCGACTAGCGGGCTCCGACGGGGAGCTGTTTTTT
. | . | TRBJ2-7 | 12 | TRBV27 | CASSPGDYEQYF | TGTGCCAGCAGTCCAGGGGACTACGAGCAGTACTTC
. | . | TRBJ1-2 | 10 | TRBV28 | CATTLGTYTF | TGTGCCACTACCCTTGGGACGTACACCTTC
. | . | TRBJ2-2 | 12 | TRBV6-5 | CASLHRTGELFF | TGTGCCAGCCTACACCGCACCGGGGAGCTGTTTTTT
. | . | TRBJ1-6 | 15 | TRBV5-6 | CASSFLQGVNSPLHF | TGTGCCAGCAGCTTCCTCCAGGGCGTGAATTCACCCCTCCACTTT
. | TRBD2 | TRBJ2-7 | 16 | TRBV7-9 | CASSPLGLAGFYEQYF | TGTGCCAGCAGCCCCCTGGGACTAGCGGGCTTCTACGAGCAGTACTTC
. | . | TRBJ2-1 | 15 | TRBV19 | CASSPDFSSYNEQFF | TGTGCCAGTAGTCCGGACTTTTCCTCCTACAATGAGCAGTTCTTC
. | TRBD2 | TRBJ2-1 | 17 | TRBV4-1 | CASSQDLAGGHDNEQFF | TGCGCCAGCAGCCAAGACCTAGCGGGGGGGCACGACAATGAGCAGTTCTTC
. | . | TRBJ2-1 | 13 | TRBV25-1 | CASSESNYNEQFF | TGTGCCAGCAGTGAGTCTAACTACAATGAGCAGTTCTTC
. | . | TRBJ2-7 | 13 | TRBV7-9 | CASSLGWVGEQYF | TGTGCCAGCAGCTTAGGATGGGTAGGCGAGCAGTACTTC
. | . | TRBJ2-1 | 14 | TRBV19 | CASREVPSYNEQFF | TGTGCCAGTAGGGAGGTTCCCTCCTACAATGAGCAGTTCTTC
. | . | TRBJ1-5 | 17 | TRBV11-3 | CASSLVEMPRGNQPQHF | TGTGCCAGCAGCTTAGTGGAAATGCCTCGAGGCAATCAGCCCCAGCATTTT
. | . | TRBJ1-1 | 13 | TRBV6-5 | CASSYAVNTEAFF | TGTGCCAGCAGTTACGCAGTGAACACTGAAGCTTTCTTT
. | . | TRBJ2-2 | 14 | TRBV6-1 | CASFSGALSGELFF | TGTGCCAGCTTTAGTGGGGCTCTCTCCGGGGAGCTGTTTTTT
. | . | TRBJ2-5 | 14 | TRBV11-2 | CASSLVGSPGTQYF | TGTGCCAGCAGCTTAGTTGGCTCCCCGGGGACCCAGTACTTC
. | . | TRBJ1-2 | 15 | TRBV4-2 | CASSQVVPAEDGYTF | TGTGCCAGCAGCCAAGTGGTTCCGGCAGAAGATGGCTACACCTTC
. | . | TRBJ1-2 | 13 | TRBV28 | CASSFYAGDGYTF | TGTGCCAGCAGTTTCTACGCAGGGGATGGCTACACCTTC
. | TRBD1 | TRBJ1-2 | 14 | TRBV6-5 | CASSLGTGVYGYTF | TGTGCCAGCAGTCTAGGGACAGGGGTCTATGGCTACACCTTC
. | . | TRBJ2-1 | 13 | TRBV11-2 | CASSLGSHNEQFF | TGTGCCAGCAGCTTGGGATCCCACAATGAGCAGTTCTTC
large | TRBD1 | TRBJ2-7 | 17 | TRBV25-1 | CASSSDRWDRETYEQYF | TGTGCCAGCAGTAGTGACCGATGGGACAGGGAAACCTACGAGCAGTACTTC
. | TRBD2 | TRBJ2-1 | 15 | TRBV27 | CASNPGGGAYNEQFF | TGTGCCAGCAACCCCGGCGGGGGGGCCTACAATGAGCAGTTCTTC
. | TRBD2 | TRBJ2-1 | 14 | TRBV27 | CASSLLAGGSEQFF | TGTGCCAGCAGTTTGCTAGCGGGGGGGAGTGAGCAGTTCTTC
. | TRBD2 | TRBJ2-7 | 18 | TRBV7-9 | CASSQMLAGGPHSYEQYF | TGTGCCAGCAGCCAAATGCTAGCGGGAGGGCCTCATTCCTACGAGCAGTACTTC
. | TRBD2 | TRBJ2-1 | 15 | TRBV19 | CASTMGAGGRNEQFF | TGTGCCAGTACAATGGGAGCGGGAGGGCGGAATGAGCAGTTCTTC
. | . | TRBJ2-7 | 16 | TRBV27 | CASSLSMGELTYEQYF | TGTGCCAGCAGTTTATCGATGGGGGAGTTAACCTACGAGCAGTACTTC
few | . | TRBJ1-3 | 15 | TRBV6-1 | CASTLTVLSGNTIYF | TGTGCCAGCACCCTGACAGTTCTCTCTGGAAACACCATATATTTT
. | . | TRBJ2-1 | 12 | TRBV19 | CATSDGYNEQFF | TGTGCCACGTCGGACGGCTACAATGAGCAGTTCTTC
once | . | TRBJ1-1 | 14 | TRBV5-6 | CASSLGTAYTEAFF | TGTGCCAGCAGCTTGGGGACAGCATACACTGAAGCTTTCTTT
few | TRBD2 | TRBJ2-3 | 17 | TRBV27 | CASSSTSTSGDTDTQYF | TGTGCCAGCAGTTCTACATCGACTAGCGGAGACACAGATACGCAGTATTTT
once | TRBD1 | TRBJ2-1 | 15 | TRBV9 | CASSAGTGFGEEQFF | TGTGCCAGCAGCGCCGGGACAGGGTTCGGGGAAGAGCAGTTCTTC
. | . | TRBJ1-2 | 17 | TRBV4-2 | CASSQEAGMTPNYGYTF | TGTGCCAGCAGCCAAGAGGCAGGCATGACCCCAAACTATGGCTACACCTTC
. | TRBD1 | TRBJ2-1 | 14 | TRBV7-6 | CASSFGQGPNEQFF | TGTGCCAGCAGCTTTGGACAGGGCCCCAATGAGCAGTTCTTC
. | . | TRBJ1-1 | 13 | TRBV5-6 | CASSLRVTPRAFF | TGTGCCAGCAGCTTACGTGTCACCCCCCGGGCTTTCTTT
. | TRBD2 | TRBJ2-7 | 16 | TRBV7-6 | CASSPVTTSGSYEQYF | TGTGCCAGCAGCCCCGTAACCACTAGCGGCTCCTACGAGCAGTACTTC